This TCR beta chain was sequenced for a study of human T cells and chemical hapten exposure. Overall study: Patients got weekly scalp diphenylcyclopropenone doses over the approximately 23-week study. Patches with 0.01% DPC went on the upper back, and the tests were read at 6 days.

Each CDR3 protein is one row after TCRdb ran MiXCR on the RACE reads. Of around 82,000 distinct CDR3 sequences in the sample, less than 8.5% were seen once. CDR1 is SGHRS, CDR2 YFSETQ, per germline. The CDR3 contains 17 residues. V lost 4 bases to trimming and J lost 0 bases; unmatched junction nucleotides: 11. Regarding time point: patch test 2, 6 weeks after DPC sensitization. Treatment in this sample: therapeutic diphenylcyclopropenone sensitization with weekly scalp DPC. Blood sampling preceded each patch test application. Study-level points and caveats: The study found that DPC sensitization did not change TCRs above 1 in 1000 frequency.

This clonotype was seen more than once but under ten times. Its specificity is unknown. V usage is TRBV5-1 and J usage is TRBJ2-3; 7 positions agree with TRBD2. This sample comprised whole blood, obtained in connection with sensitization to the hapten diphenylcyclopropenone (DPC). The sequence came from a woman aged 30 to 39 with alopecia areata. Some clones in this sample may be carry-over from other donors' samples. Here the CDR3 DNA reads TGCGCCAGCAGCGGAGTCTCAGCGGGGCTAAGCACAGATACGCAGTATTTT. The encoded protein is CASSGVSAGLSTDTQYF.